A single sample gave rise to the 18 T cell receptor beta chains below, sequenced in a study of immune heterogeneity within non-small cell lung tumors. The authors amplified TCR beta CDR3 by multiplex PCR with 32 V and 13 J primers. TCRdb used MiXCR to reprocess the multiplex PCR reads, holding one entry per CDR3 protein. The data show some 10,000 distinct CDR3 sequences, around 27% seen once. Bulk tumor genomic DNA (around 640 ng per sample) served as template. In surgery, several biopsies were collected from each primary tumor at widely spaced sites. Those enrolled were patients newly diagnosed with untreated non-small cell lung cancer and undergoing curative surgery. Sequencing used lung tumor tissue. The source of these receptors is a man in his fifties with non-small cell lung cancer.

The V and J genes are TRBV7-2 and TRBJ1-5; no reliable D call. The CDR3 totals 15 residues. The germline CDR1 and CDR2 sequences are SGHTA and FQGNSA. Trimming pared 1 base from V and 0 bases from J, leaving 7 bases between. The CDR3 DNA reads TGTGCCAGCAGCTTAGACAGAAATAGCAATCAGCCCCAGCATTTT. Its protein is CASSLDRNSNQPQHF.

This clonotype was counted a few times. The chain has TRBV4-2 and TRBJ2-1; D unresolved. CDR1 and CDR2 (germline): LGHNA, YNFKEQ. The CDR3 is 14 amino acids. Trimming left V 0 bases short and J 3 bases short, with 6 bases between. Here the CDR3 reads CASSQDILYNEQFF. CDR3 bases: TGTGCCAGCAGCCAAGATATCCTCTACAATGAGCAGTTCTTC.

This clonotype qualifies as medium-sized. The rearrangement links TRBV7-8 to TRBJ2-3; 7 nucleotides agree with TRBD1. Germline values: CDR1 SGHVS, CDR2 FQNEAQ. CDR3 length: 13 amino acids. The J segment lost 3 bases and the V segment lost 6 bases, leaving 3 bases of the junction unmatched. This CDR3 reads CASRGQTTDTQYF. The CDR3 DNA sequence: TGTGCCAGCAGGGGACAGACGACAGATACGCAGTATTTT.

This clonotype was seen a handful of times. The V gene is TRBV11-2, the J gene TRBJ2-5; 8 bases map to TRBD1. The CDR3 is made up of 14 amino acids. Germline V lookup: CDR1 SGHAT, CDR2 FQNNGV. The trim removed 4 bases at V and 3 bases at J, leaving 4 bases unmatched. The CDR3 sequence: CASSSNRGKETQYF. CDR3 coding DNA: TGTGCCAGCAGCTCAAACAGGGGGAAAGAGACCCAGTACTTC.

As concerns this clonotype: One end of the junction varies from germline; a read error may be responsible. J is TRBJ2-3 and V is TRBV20-1; 10 nucleotides agree with TRBD2. In germline, CDR1 is DFQATT, CDR2 SNEGSKA (reference sequence). This CDR3 comprises 14 residues. The CDR3: CSPKLAGSTDKQYF. CDR3 in DNA: TGCAGTCCCAAACTAGCGGGATCCACAGATAAGCAGTATTTT.

This clonotype is termed medium-sized (0.01 to 0.1%). The genes are TRBV27 and TRBJ1-2; TRBD1 agrees at 9 bases. This CDR3 is built from 17 residues. Trimming took 6 bases from V and 7 from J; bases not matched to a gene: 18. In germline, CDR1 is MNHEY, CDR2 SMNVEV (reference sequence). The CDR3 region is CASRGPGQGDLYPGYTF. DNA for the CDR3: TGTGCCAGCAGAGGCCCGGGACAGGGCGATTTGTATCCTGGCTACACCTTC.

This clonotype was seen ten or more times. The CDR3 DNA sequence: TGTGCCAGCAGCTTAGGCTCCAGCCTGAACACTGAAGCTTTCTTT. It yields the protein CASSLGSSLNTEAFF. The V gene is TRBV7-9, the J gene TRBJ1-1, with D hard to call. The CDR3 runs to 15 residues. V was trimmed by 1 base and J by 0 bases, leaving 9 bases between them. CDR1 is SEHNR and CDR2 is FQNEAQ in the germline V gene (reference sequence). Using reference TRBV7-9 and TRBJ1-1 for the parts outside the CDR3, the full variable domain is DTGVSQNPRHKITKRGQNVTFRCDPISEHNRLYWYRQTLGQGPEFLTYFQNEAQLEKSRLLSDRFSAERPKGSFSTLEIQRTEQGDSAMYLCASSLGSSLNTEAFFGQGTRLTVV.

Remarks on this clonotype: Compared with germline, one end of the junction differs, possibly owing to a read error. The chain links TRBV6-2 or TRBV6-3 to TRBJ1-2, with D perhaps matching TRBD1 (6 bases). This CDR3 has 15 residues. Germline CDR1 reads MNHEY; CDR2 reads SVGEGT. The CDR3 loop is CASNPAGHLSYGFTF. The CDR3 DNA is TGTGCCAGCAACCCTGCGGGACACCTAAGCTATGGCTTCACCTTC.

This clonotype has more than one count but fewer than ten. Since the CDR3 does not end with the conserved phenylalanine or tryptophan, this likely comes from a read error. The DNA is omitted, as the CDR3 cannot be located on it reliably, and the CDR3 follows TCRdb's listing. The rearrangement joins TRBV12-3 or TRBV12-4 to TRBJ2-5; the tabulated D call, TRBD1, remains unverified against the DNA. The CDR3 adds up to 12 amino acids, both ends counted. CDR3 protein: CASSRAGGQPGL.

This clonotype was recorded at least ten times. The chain uses TRBV30 and TRBJ2-3; D remains unclear. V was shortened by 0 bases and J by 0 bases, with 13 bases between the two germline ends. In germline, CDR1 is GTSNPN, CDR2 SVGIG (reference sequence). The CDR3 spans 16 residues. The CDR3 nucleotides read TGTGCCTGGAGTGTAAGCGAACCCTTTAGCACAGATACGCAGTATTTT. Protein: CAWSVSEPFSTDTQYF. Full variable domain (missing parts from reference TRBV30 and TRBJ2-3): SQTIHQWPATLVQPVGSPLSLECTVEGTSNPNLYWYRQAAGRGLQLLFYSVGIGQISSEVPQNLSASRPQDRQFILSSKKLLLSDSGFYLCAWSVSEPFSTDTQYFGPGTRLTVL.

This clonotype is medium-sized in the sample. J is TRBJ2-7 and V is TRBV20-1; tentatively, D is TRBD2 (6 bases). V lost 3 bases, J lost 7 bases, and 13 bases lay in between. The CDR3 is 12 amino acids. The germline gives CDR1 DFQATT, CDR2 SNEGSKA (reference sequence). The CDR3 DNA is TGCAGTGCTAGTGGTCAGGCGGGAGAGCAGTACTTC. Its protein is CSASGQAGEQYF.

In this sample, this clonotype turned up a few times. A read error is possible here, since a much larger clone lies one base away. This chain joins TRBV7-2 and TRBJ1-3; D remains unclear. CDR3 length equals 15 residues. Germline CDR1 is SGHTA and CDR2 is FQGNSA. The CDR3 loop reads CASSLASHSGNTICF. The CDR3 DNA is TGTGCCAGCAGCTTAGCCAGTCATTCGGGAAACACCATATGTTTT.

As for this clonotype: The germline gene is not matched at one end of the junction; a read error may be the cause. This chain connects TRBV7-7 to TRBJ2-5; weak D call: TRBD1 (6 bases). Germline CDR1 is SSHAT and CDR2 is FNYEAQ (reference sequence). This CDR3 is 13 amino acids long. The DNA for the CDR3 is TGTGCTAGCAGTACAGGGAGTGGAGAGACCCAGTACTTC. This codes for CASSTGSGETQYF.

This clonotype was seen just once. This chain joins TRBV4-2 and TRBJ2-1; TRBD2 is a possible D gene (5 bases). Looked up from germline, CDR1 is LGHNA and CDR2 is YNFKEQ. The CDR3 runs 18 residues. Trimming shortened V by 3 bases and J by 4 bases, and 22 bases separated the two germline ends. CDR3 residues: CASSHPDGMNLKYNEQFF. Here the CDR3 DNA reads TGTGCCAGCAGCCACCCTGACGGGATGAACCTCAAATACAATGAGCAGTTCTTC.

The V and J genes are TRBV5-1 and TRBJ2-2; TRBD2 agrees at 10 bases. V was pared by 2 bases and J by 0 bases, with 1 base of the junction left unmatched. This CDR3 has 16 residues. Germline CDR1 SGHRS, CDR2 YFSETQ. This chain's CDR3 is CASSFTSGANTGELFF. The CDR3 region has the DNA TGCGCCAGCAGCTTCACTAGCGGGGCGAACACCGGGGAGCTGTTTTTT.

In this sample, this clonotype turned up many times. V gene TRBV10-3 combines with J gene TRBJ1-1; a possible D gene is TRBD1 (5 bases). Germline V gives CDR1 ENHRY, CDR2 SYGVKD. The CDR3 runs 13 residues. The V end lost 8 bases, the J end lost 1 base, and 11 bases lay between the germline ends. The CDR3 DNA sequence: TGTGCCATCGCCCCGACAGAGAACACTGAAGCTTTCTTT. It specifies CAIAPTENTEAFF.

This clonotype is a singleton in its sample. Just one base apart from a much larger clone, this may be a read error. V is TRBV7-8 and J is TRBJ2-7; D perhaps matches TRBD2 (5 bases). Per the germline V gene, CDR1 is SGHVS and CDR2 is FQNEAQ. CDR3 length: 14 amino acids. The CDR3 sequence: CDSSSKPGSYEQYF. In nucleotides, the CDR3 is TGTGACAGCAGCTCCAAGCCGGGAAGCTACGAGCAGTACTTC.

Points on this clonotype: Possible read error: a much larger clone is one base away. V is TRBV5-1 and J is TRBJ2-7; weak D call: TRBD1 (6 bases). The CDR3 has 16 residues. The germline V gene has CDR1 SGHRS and CDR2 YFSETQ. V lost 5 bases, J lost 4 bases, and 22 bases lay in between. CDR3: CASRPTGYGGRYEQYF. The CDR3 nucleotides read TGCGCCAGCAGACCTACAGGGTATGGTGGTCGGTACGAGCAGTACTTC.